This T cell receptor (beta chain) was observed in a study of CD8 T cells in ankylosing spondylitis. As concerns this clonotype: Its antigen is as yet unknown.

TCRdb reprocessed the 5' RACE reads via MiXCR and lists one record per CDR3 protein. Among 300,000 to 400,000 distinct CDR3 sequences listed, roughly 20% were seen once. The CDR3 contains 15 residues. The V and J ends lost 0 bases and 2 bases, in that order; junction bases with no gene match: 1. Looked up from germline, CDR1 is WNHNN and CDR2 is SYGVQD (reference sequence). Study-level results: One TCR beta motif, made up of 7 or 8 highly homologous variants, appeared characteristic of ankylosing spondylitis blood.

This receptor was taken from a male donor with ankylosing spondylitis or in good health (not recorded which). The chain is built from TRBV10-1 and TRBJ2-7; 10 bases fit TRBD1. Sequencing used blood, either unsorted or a sorted T cell fraction (not recorded which). CDR3 nucleotide sequence: TGCGCCAGCAGTGAGTCGGGACAGGGGACCTACGAGCAGTACTTC. It codes for CASSESGQGTYEQYF.